Below, 25 T cell receptor beta chains from the same sample are listed, as sequenced in a study of blood T cell repertoires in COVID-19. Data came from immunoSEQ multiplex PCR; TCRdb stores just in-frame clones and leaves some out. Of under 200,000 clones in the sample, 88% were seen once. The sample consisted of peripheral blood. The receptors here all came from a man in his forties with active or convalescent COVID-19.

This sequence joins TRBV6-5 and TRBJ1-2, with 7 bases fitting TRBD1. Losses at the gene ends were 6 bases for V and 10 bases for J; bases not matched to a gene: 5. The CDR3 is made up of 11 amino acids. Germline CDR1 is MNHEY and CDR2 is SVGAGI. CDR3 sequence reads: CASRMTGHYTF. Written as DNA, the CDR3 is TGTGCCAGCAGGATGACAGGGCACTACACCTTC.

The chain links TRBV21-1 to TRBJ1-5. TRBV21-1 is a pseudogene segment. The CDR3 consists of 14 residues. This CDR3 reads CASPIDFSNQPQHF. The CDR3 DNA follows: TGTGCCAGCCCCATCGACTTTAGCAATCAGCCCCAGCATTTT.

The rearrangement uses TRBV4-3 and TRBJ1-2; 7 bases fit TRBD1. Germline-derived CDR1 and CDR2 are LGHNA and YSLEER. The CDR3 loop spans 14 amino acids. The V gene end was trimmed by 0 bases and the J gene end by 4 bases; junction bases not matched to a gene: 2. The CDR3 region is CASSQEHRGYGYTF. DNA of the CDR3: TGCGCCAGCAGCCAAGAACACAGGGGCTATGGCTACACCTTC.

The chain uses TRBV29-1 and TRBJ1-2; 8 bases are shared with TRBD1. V lost 4 bases and J lost 5; bases outside the gene matches: 15. In germline, CDR1 is SQVTM, CDR2 ANQGSEA. The CDR3 runs 16 residues. CDR3 sequence: CSVGGWNPGGRYGYTF. In DNA, the CDR3 is TGCAGCGTTGGAGGTTGGAACCCAGGGGGCAGGTATGGCTACACCTTC.

Only one count was recorded for this clone. The V gene is TRBV25-1, the J gene TRBJ1-6; 7 bases match TRBD1. CDR1 and CDR2 from the germline V gene are MGHDK and SYGVNS. Trimming took 5 bases from V and 10 from J; bases not matched to a gene: 8. CDR3 size: 14 residues. The CDR3 region has the DNA TGTGCCAGCAGTACGACAGGGTTCGACTCACCCCTCCACTTT. This codes for CASSTTGFDSPLHF.

The chain uses TRBV3-1 (or the pseudogene TRBV3-2) and TRBJ2-3; maybe TRBD2 (6 bases). The CDR3 has 14 amino acids. Trimming left V 6 bases short and J 6 bases short, with 16 bases between. CDR1 is LGHDT, CDR2 YNNKEL, per germline (reference sequence). The CDR3 loop is CASRRGKGLDTQYF. The CDR3 coding sequence is TGTGCCAGCAGACGGGGGAAAGGATTGGATACGCAGTATTTT.

The CDR3 is CASSYGTGVSYEQYF. The CDR3 nucleotides read TGTGCCAGCAGTTATGGGACAGGGGTCTCCTACGAGCAGTACTTC. The chain couples TRBV6-5 to TRBJ2-7, with 10 bases that match TRBD1. The V segment lost 3 bases and the J segment 0 bases; nucleotides outside the gene matches: 2. The CDR3 has 15 residues. Looked up from germline, CDR1 is MNHEY and CDR2 is SVGAGI.

The V gene is TRBV6-5, the J gene TRBJ2-5; D remains unclear. Trimming stripped 0 bases from V and 1 base from J, with 6 bases between. Per the germline V gene, CDR1 is MNHEY and CDR2 is SVGAGI. CDR3 length: 14 amino acids. The CDR3 loop is CASSYSPVQETQYF. In nucleotides, the CDR3 is TGTGCCAGCAGTTACTCTCCCGTCCAAGAGACCCAGTACTTC.

The chain links TRBV11-3 to TRBJ2-2, with a possible D match to TRBD2 (5 bases). The germline V and J ends were trimmed by 5 bases and 6 bases, with 19 bases remaining between them. This CDR3 contains 16 residues. CDR1 is SGHNT and CDR2 is YENEEA in the germline V gene. CDR3 sequence (DNA): TGTGCCAGCAGCACGGGGTTTGTCGATTACCCCGGGGAGCTGTTTTTT. Translation: CASSTGFVDYPGELFF.

CDR3 in DNA: TGCAGCGTTGCGGGGTCTTTTAACTATGGCTACACCTTC. Translation: CSVAGSFNYGYTF. This chain joins TRBV29-1 and TRBJ1-2; D unclear. The germline CDR1 and CDR2 sequences are SQVTM and ANQGSEA. CDR3 length: 13 amino acids. Trimming shortened V by 4 bases and J by 1 base, and 10 bases separated the two germline ends.

The chain couples TRBV19 to TRBJ2-1; 11 positions agree with TRBD2. The germline V gene has CDR1 LNHDA and CDR2 SQIVND (reference sequence). This CDR3 has 18 amino acids. With V trimmed by 7 bases and J by 6 bases, 17 bases remained unmatched. The CDR3 spells CASIRRGLAGGQGNEQFF. The CDR3 DNA sequence: TGTGCCAGTATCCGGAGAGGGCTAGCGGGAGGTCAAGGCAATGAGCAGTTCTTC. The full variable domain, rest sourced from reference TRBV19 and TRBJ2-1, is DGGITQSPKYLFRKEGQNVTLSCEQNLNHDAMYWYRQDPGQGLRLIYYSQIVNDFQKGDIAEGYSVSREKKESFPLTVTSAQKNPTAFYLCASIRRGLAGGQGNEQFFGPGTRLTVL.

This clone was counted once. The chain is built from TRBV9 and TRBJ2-2; TRBD2 agrees at 7 bases. J gave up 4 bases and V 0 bases, and 6 bases lay outside the gene matches. Germline loops: CDR1 SGDLS, CDR2 YYNGEE. CDR3 length equals 16 residues. This chain's CDR3 is CASSVAAWEGTGELFF. In DNA, the CDR3 is TGTGCCAGCAGCGTAGCGGCTTGGGAGGGCACCGGGGAGCTGTTTTTT.

The chain recombines TRBV7-9 with TRBJ1-2; D is undetermined. The germline V gene encodes CDR1 SEHNR and CDR2 FQNEAQ (reference sequence). V was pared by 6 bases and J by 0 bases, with 11 bases between. CDR3 length: 14 amino acids. Here the CDR3 reads CASRISGANYGYTF. The CDR3 DNA is TGTGCCAGCAGGATTTCCGGAGCTAACTATGGCTACACCTTC.

V gene TRBV12-3 or TRBV12-4 combines with J gene TRBJ1-1, with D maybe TRBD1 (6 bases). V gave up 6 bases and J gave up 4 bases, with 12 bases separating them. The CDR3 contains 13 residues. CDR3 nucleotides: TGTGCCAGCAGCCTTACAGGGTTCACTGAAGCTTTCTTT. Protein sequence: CASSLTGFTEAFF.

V is TRBV27 and J is TRBJ1-5; TRBD1 is a possible D gene (5 bases). Germline V lookup: CDR1 MNHEY, CDR2 SMNVEV (reference sequence). The CDR3 totals 18 residues. Deletions cut 5 bases from V and 9 bases from J, with 29 bases between. This CDR3 reads CASSPTHGAGGAIRPQHF. For the CDR3, the DNA is TGTGCCAGCAGTCCAACGCACGGGGCCGGAGGGGCCATCCGGCCCCAGCATTTT.

The V call is TRBV7-9, the J call TRBJ1-5; TRBD1 aligns across 7 bases. The CDR3 sequence is 16 residues long. Trimming at V came to 5 bases and at J to 6 bases, leaving 13 bases not matched to a gene. In germline, CDR1 is SEHNR, CDR2 FQNEAQ (reference sequence). The CDR3 region is CASSPNTGASFQPQHF. The CDR3 nucleotides are TGTGCCAGCAGCCCAAATACAGGGGCGTCGTTTCAGCCCCAGCATTTT. Full variable domain (outside the CDR3, taken from reference TRBV7-9 and TRBJ1-5): DTGVSQNPRHKITKRGQNVTFRCDPISEHNRLYWYRQTLGQGPEFLTYFQNEAQLEKSRLLSDRFSAERPKGSFSTLEIQRTEQGDSAMYLCASSPNTGASFQPQHFGDGTRLSIL.

The chain has TRBV7-8 and TRBJ1-2; D is ambiguous. CDR1 is SGHVS, CDR2 FQNEAQ, per germline. CDR3 length: 13 residues. The V end was cut by 5 bases, the J end by 4 bases, with 11 bases between. CDR3 sequence: CASSPDFIYGYTF. In nucleotides, the CDR3 is TGTGCCAGCAGCCCCGACTTTATCTATGGCTACACCTTC. Together with reference TRBV7-8 and TRBJ1-2, the CDR3 gives the full variable domain: GAGVSQSPRYKVAKRGQDVALRCDPISGHVSLFWYQQALGQGPEFLTYFQNEAQLDKSGLPSDRFFAERPEGSVSTLKIQRTQQEDSAVYLCASSPDFIYGYTFGSGTRLTVV.

The rearrangement links TRBV7-9 to TRBJ1-2, with TRBD1 identical over 8 bases. V shed 5 bases and J 2 bases; nucleotides not matched to a gene: 7. CDR1 is SEHNR and CDR2 is FQNEAQ in the germline V gene (reference sequence). The CDR3 is 15 amino acids. DNA for the CDR3: TGTGCCAGCAGCCAACGGACAGGGCAGAACTATGGCTACACCTTC. Amino acid sequence: CASSQRTGQNYGYTF.

J is TRBJ1-5 and V is TRBV19; maybe TRBD1 (5 bases). Per the germline V gene, CDR1 is LNHDA and CDR2 is SQIVND (reference sequence). Trimming took 6 bases from V and 1 from J, leaving 10 bases between them. This CDR3 has 14 residues. In nucleotides, the CDR3 is TGTGCCAGTAGAATAAGACAGAGCAATCAGCCCCAGCATTTT. Its translation: CASRIRQSNQPQHF.

CDR3 protein: CASSPRRGYGGDEQYF. The CDR3 DNA reads as TGTGCCAGCAGCCCCCGACGAGGGTACGGGGGAGACGAGCAGTACTTC. The chain recombines TRBV9 with TRBJ2-7, with TRBD2 as a possible D gene (6 bases). Germline V gene lookup returns CDR1 SGDLS and CDR2 YYNGEE. There are 16 residues in the CDR3. V was shortened by 4 bases and J by 5 bases, with 22 bases between the two germline ends.

This clone was counted once. The rearrangement uses TRBV7-9 and TRBJ1-2; D not certain. The V gene's germline CDR1 is SEHNR and CDR2 FQNEAQ (reference sequence). CDR3 length: 14 residues. The germline V and J ends were trimmed by 3 bases and 0 bases, with 8 bases remaining between them. The CDR3 region is CASSLAGTNYGYTF. DNA of the CDR3: TGTGCCAGCAGCTTGGCAGGTACTAACTATGGCTACACCTTC.

The chain employs TRBV18 and TRBJ1-4; 7 bases agree with TRBD1. Germline values: CDR1 KGHSH, CDR2 LQKENI. This CDR3 has 16 residues. The trim removed 2 bases at V and 0 bases at J, leaving 3 bases unmatched. The CDR3 DNA reads as TGTGCCAGCTCACCAACCGGGACAGCAACTAATGAAAAACTGTTTTTT. Protein: CASSPTGTATNEKLFF.

The chain uses TRBV5-1 and TRBJ2-1; TRBD2 agrees at 15 bases. Looked up from germline, CDR1 is SGHRS and CDR2 is YFSETQ. CDR3 length equals 16 residues. The V gene end was trimmed by 5 bases and the J gene end by 2 bases; junction bases not matched to a gene: 2. DNA of the CDR3: TGCGCCAGCAGTCGGACTAGCGGGGGGGCCTACAATGAGCAGTTCTTC. Protein: CASSRTSGGAYNEQFF.

The chain carries TRBV4-1 and TRBJ2-7, with 14 nucleotides matching TRBD2. CDR3 length equals 18 residues. V shed 0 bases and J 4 bases; nucleotides not matched to a gene: 8. Germline V lookup: CDR1 MGHRA, CDR2 YSYEKL. For the CDR3, the DNA is TGCGCCAGCAGCCAAGAGACTAGCGGGGGGGCCGCTAGATACGAGCAGTACTTC. Amino acids: CASSQETSGGAARYEQYF.

The chain uses TRBV5-1 and TRBJ1-1, with D uncertain. Looked up from germline, CDR1 is SGHRS and CDR2 is YFSETQ. The CDR3 sequence is 12 residues long. Trimming removed 4 bases from V and 10 bases from J, with 14 bases in between. For the CDR3, the DNA is TGCGCCAGCAGCCCTATGGAGGGCTCAGCTTTCTTT. It specifies CASSPMEGSAFF.